A selection of T cell receptor beta chains follows, all from one sample in a study of regulatory T cells in long-lasting Graves disease. Using its own MiXCR run on the multiplex PCR reads, TCRdb lists one record per CDR3 protein. The table has a few hundred thousand distinct CDR3 sequences, 20% to 25% seen once. The sequences come from peripheral blood mononuclear cells (PBMCs), collected when the disease was refractory, from a patient treated with antithyroid drugs. Receptors were obtained from a female donor with Graves disease. Both conserved end residues are part of each CDR3. Each record gives: V gene, J gene, D gene, clone size, CDR3 protein, CDR3 DNA. D genes are given only for firm matches. The listing skips clone size in some rows; elsewhere it reads once, few, many or a size class.

>TRBV28|TRBJ1-2|.|many
CASSLYGPPGGYGYTF
TGTGCCAGCAGTTTATATGGGCCGCCCGGCGGCTATGGCTACACCTTC
>TRBV13|TRBJ2-1|.|once
CASSHGLGSYNEQFF
TGTGCCAGCAGTCACGGACTGGGTTCCTACAATGAGCAGTTCTTC
>TRBV27|TRBJ1-5|.|many
CASSLWSNQPQHF
TGTGCCAGCAGTTTATGGTCGAATCAGCCCCAGCATTTT
>TRBV7-9|TRBJ2-5|TRBD2|few
CASSSGLAGGTQYF
TGTGCCAGCAGCTCCGGACTAGCGGGCGGGACCCAGTACTTC
>TRBV14|TRBJ1-2|.|few
CASSQGRTYGYTF
TGTGCCAGCAGCCAGGGCAGGACCTATGGCTACACCTTC
>TRBV6-1|TRBJ1-1|TRBD1|many
CASSTRQGFGITEAFF
TGTGCCAGCAGTACACGACAGGGGTTCGGTATTACTGAAGCTTTCTTT
>TRBV30|TRBJ2-2|.|.
CAFTGSRGGELFF
TGTGCCTTCACGGGCAGTCGGGGCGGGGAGCTGTTTTTT
>TRBV29-1|TRBJ2-5|TRBD2|few
CSFGTSGGVQETQYF
TGCAGCTTCGGGACTAGCGGGGGAGTACAAGAGACCCAGTACTTC
>TRBV12-3/TRBV12-4|TRBJ1-4|TRBD1|many
CASSFRGQGREKLFF
TGTGCCAGCAGTTTCAGGGGACAGGGACGTGAAAAACTGTTTTTT
>TRBV19|TRBJ1-1|.|many
CACPGEAQAFF
TGTGCCTGCCCGGGAGAGGCCCAAGCTTTCTTT
>TRBV20-1|TRBJ2-4|.|few
CSARWGENIQYF
TGCAGTGCTAGATGGGGGGAAAACATTCAGTACTTC
>TRBV28|TRBJ2-7|.|.
CASTIKWGRDYEQYF
TGTGCCAGCACAATAAAGTGGGGAAGAGACTACGAGCAGTACTTC
>TRBV25-1|TRBJ1-3|TRBD1|few
CASSPGQSSGNTIYF
TGTGCCAGCAGTCCGGGACAGAGCTCTGGAAACACCATATATTTT
>TRBV2|TRBJ2-7|TRBD1|many
CASSDVRGRGTGGEQYF
TGTGCCAGCAGCGATGTTCGGGGGCGCGGGACAGGGGGCGAGCAGTACTTC
>TRBV20-1|TRBJ2-5|TRBD2|.
CSASTSVETQYF
TGCAGTGCTTCGACTAGCGTGGAGACCCAGTACTTC
>TRBV5-1|TRBJ2-7|.|many
CASSVDGRYEQYF
TGCGCCAGCAGCGTGGACGGCCGCTACGAGCAGTACTTC
>TRBV12-3/TRBV12-4|TRBJ1-2|.|few
CASSPRDATELYGYTF
TGTGCCAGCAGTCCCCGGGACGCGACTGAGTTATATGGCTACACCTTC
>TRBV6-5|TRBJ1-4|.|.
CASSYNHQGLFF
TGTGCCAGCAGTTACAACCACCAAGGGCTGTTTTTT
>TRBV28|TRBJ2-7|.|many
CASNSGPPYEQYF
TGTGCCAGCAATTCAGGGCCTCCCTACGAGCAGTACTTC
>TRBV29-1|TRBJ2-5|.|many
CSAGPGETQYF
TGCAGCGCCGGACCCGGGGAGACCCAGTACTTC
>TRBV5-5|TRBJ1-4|TRBD1|few
CASSRPGQGWEKLFF
TGTGCCAGCAGCCGGCCGGGACAGGGGTGGGAAAAACTGTTTTTT
>TRBV7-2|TRBJ2-5|TRBD1|many
CASSSGQIQETQYF
TGTGCCAGCAGCTCGGGACAGATACAAGAGACCCAGTACTTC
>TRBV29-1|TRBJ1-4|.|many
CSTGDNEKLFF
TGCAGCACTGGGGATAATGAAAAACTGTTTTTT
>TRBV5-5|TRBJ2-7|.|.
CASSAEQGRPSSYEQYF
TGTGCCAGCAGCGCCGAACAGGGGAGGCCTTCCTCCTACGAGCAGTACTTC
>TRBV12-3/TRBV12-4|TRBJ1-1|.|.
CAGSLIVGGTEAFF
TGTGCCGGCAGCTTAATTGTTGGAGGCACTGAAGCTTTCTTT
>TRBV20-1|TRBJ1-6|.|once
CSANLGRDNSPLHF
TGCAGTGCGAACCTCGGCAGAGATAATTCACCCCTCCACTTT
>TRBV5-1|TRBJ1-5|TRBD1|.
CASSQGTDNQPQHF
TGCGCCAGCAGCCAGGGGACAGATAATCAGCCCCAGCATTTT
>TRBV7-2|TRBJ2-5|.|many
CASSLRASETQYF
TGTGCCAGCAGCTTAAGGGCTTCGGAGACCCAGTACTTC
>TRBV2|TRBJ1-5|.|many
CASSEAKGSDQPQHF
TGTGCCAGCAGTGAAGCGAAGGGCAGTGATCAGCCCCAGCATTTT
>TRBV28|TRBJ2-2|TRBD2|.
CASSSPGGASAGELFF
TGTGCCAGCAGTTCTCCCGGGGGGGCCTCCGCCGGGGAGCTGTTTTTT
>TRBV12-3/TRBV12-4|TRBJ2-3|.|few
CASSEGGRDTDTQYF
TGTGCCAGCAGTGAAGGAGGGCGGGACACAGATACGCAGTATTTT
>TRBV5-6|TRBJ2-2|TRBD1|.
CASSLPRDRNTGELFF
TGTGCCAGCAGCCTACCCCGGGACAGAAACACCGGGGAGCTGTTTTTT
>TRBV5-1|TRBJ2-3|.|.
CASSLSPQGYSDTQYF
TGCGCCAGCAGCTTGTCACCCCAGGGGTATTCAGATACGCAGTATTTT
>TRBV30|TRBJ1-2|.|few
CAWSGTVEGYTF
TGTGCCTGGAGTGGGACAGTTGAGGGCTACACCTTC
>TRBV20-1|TRBJ2-4|TRBD1|.
CSALSTGDNIQYF
TGCAGTGCTTTATCGACAGGGGACAACATTCAGTACTTC
>TRBV6-2/TRBV6-3|TRBJ1-6|.|many
CASSLWTRGGPLHF
TGTGCCAGCAGTCTATGGACCCGGGGAGGACCCCTCCACTTT
>TRBV11-3|TRBJ1-4|.|many
CASSLSFDEKLFF
TGTGCCAGCAGCTTAAGTTTTGATGAAAAACTGTTTTTT
>TRBV7-2|TRBJ2-7|TRBD2|.
CASSFTPGLAEGPYEQYF
TGTGCCAGCAGCTTCACACCGGGACTAGCGGAGGGCCCCTACGAGCAGTACTTC
>TRBV3-1|TRBJ1-1|.|many
CASSRRGTNTEAFF
TGTGCCAGCAGCCGCAGGGGTACGAACACTGAAGCTTTCTTT
>TRBV29-1|TRBJ1-1|TRBD1|few
CSAEGTGGTEAFF
TGCAGCGCCGAGGGGACAGGGGGCACTGAAGCTTTCTTT
>TRBV4-3|TRBJ2-7|.|few
CASSQDRQGRSYEQYF
TGCGCCAGCAGCCAAGATCGGCAGGGGCGAAGCTACGAGCAGTACTTC
>TRBV12-3/TRBV12-4|TRBJ2-7|TRBD2|many
CASSQLAGTRSYEQYF
TGTGCCAGCAGTCAGCTCGCCGGGACTAGAAGTTACGAGCAGTACTTC
>TRBV7-2|TRBJ2-5|.|many
CASSLGGGTETQYF
TGTGCCAGCAGCTTAGGAGGGGGTACTGAGACCCAGTACTTC
>TRBV14|TRBJ2-1|TRBD1|.
CARTKHRDRGNEQFF
TGTGCCAGAACTAAACACCGGGACAGGGGAAATGAGCAGTTCTTC
>TRBV28|TRBJ1-5|TRBD1|many
CASSLDRGNQPQHF
TGTGCCAGCAGCTTGGACAGGGGCAATCAGCCCCAGCATTTT
>TRBV6-4|TRBJ1-4|.|many
CASRAVATNEKLFF
TGTGCCAGCAGGGCCGTAGCAACTAATGAAAAACTGTTTTTT
>TRBV19|TRBJ1-1|TRBD1|.
CASSGTAYNTEAFF
TGTGCCAGTAGTGGGACAGCTTACAACACTGAAGCTTTCTTT